The 8 T cell receptor beta chains below come from one sample, sequenced in a study of CD4 T cells in relation to SARS-CoV-2 and coronaviruses. TCRdb keeps only in-frame clones here, not all; method: immunoSEQ multiplex PCR. The sample lists 60,000 or so clones; 94% were seen once. Before the COVID-19 pandemic, during about 2010-2018, CD4+ T cells were taken from unexposed donors. Sequencing was performed on naive CD4+ T cells from PBMCs. The subset is: naive CD4+ T cells isolated by negative enrichment. These receptors were obtained from a human donor in good health.

The chain recombines TRBV7-2 with TRBJ2-5; 7 nucleotides align to TRBD2. The CDR3 is 14 amino acids. CDR1 is SGHTA and CDR2 is FQGNSA in the germline V gene. The V and J ends lost 3 bases and 5 bases, in that order; junction bases with no gene match: 6. The CDR3 reads CASSLKAGAETQYF. CDR3 DNA sequence: TGTGCCAGCAGCTTGAAGGCGGGAGCCGAGACCCAGTACTTC.

The DNA for the CDR3 is TGTGCAGATGGCCCAAGTCAGCCCCAGCATTTT. Protein sequence: CADGPSQPQHF. The rearrangement joins TRBV28 to TRBJ1-5; unclear D gene. The germline V gene encodes CDR1 MDHEN and CDR2 SYDVKM. The CDR3 loop spans 11 amino acids.

The chain has TRBV5-6 and TRBJ1-2; the D gene is possibly TRBD1 (5 bases). V dropped 2 bases and J dropped 8 bases, with 19 bases sitting between them. The germline V gene encodes CDR1 SGHDT and CDR2 YYEEEE. The CDR3 loop spans 15 amino acids. The CDR3 nucleotides are TGTGCCAGCAGCTTTAGAGGGGCAGGGTCGTTAGGCTACACCTTC. Protein sequence: CASSFRGAGSLGYTF.

The chain recombines TRBV30 with TRBJ2-5; 9 bases agree with TRBD2. Germline CDR1 and CDR2: GTSNPN and SVGIG (reference sequence). J lost 9 bases, V lost 5 bases, and 7 bases had no gene match. The CDR3 consists of 12 residues. The CDR3 sequence is CAWDTASGAQYF. The CDR3 DNA is TGTGCCTGGGACACGGCTAGCGGGGCCCAGTACTTC.

The chain combines TRBV10-3 with TRBJ1-4; maybe TRBD1 (5 bases). Germline CDR1 reads ENHRY; CDR2 reads SYGVKD. The CDR3 length is 14 residues. V shed 6 bases and J shed 12 bases, with 20 bases lying between them. Here the CDR3 DNA reads TGTGCCATCAGCGGCTCAGGGTTCCTAAAGGAACTGTTTTTT. It codes for CAISGSGFLKELFF.

V and J are TRBV11-2 and TRBJ2-3, with 9 bases aligning to TRBD1. Germline CDR1 SGHAT, CDR2 FQNNGV. The CDR3 totals 16 residues. V shed 4 bases and J 2 bases; nucleotides not matched to a gene: 7. CDR3 residues: CASSWGQGGATDTQYF. DNA for the CDR3: TGTGCCAGCAGCTGGGGACAGGGTGGGGCCACAGATACGCAGTATTTT.

CDR3 coding DNA: TGCGCCAGCAGCTTGGGATCAGCGGGTCCCTACGAGCAGTACTTC. Its protein product is CASSLGSAGPYEQYF. V usage is TRBV5-1 and J usage is TRBJ2-7; TRBD2 might be the D (6 bases). The CDR3 sequence is 15 residues long. V gave up 0 bases and J gave up 2 bases, with 12 bases separating them. CDR1 and CDR2 (germline): SGHRS, YFSETQ.

The chain combines TRBV19 with TRBJ2-3, with a weak D call TRBD2 (5 bases). The CDR3 length is 13 residues. Germline assignment: CDR1 LNHDA and CDR2 SQIVND (reference sequence). V dropped 1 base and J dropped 8 bases, with 10 bases sitting between them. CDR3 DNA: TGTGCCAGTAGTATAGGGACTTCCCCTACGCAGTATTTT. It yields the protein CASSIGTSPTQYF.